The rows below give T cell receptor beta chains drawn from one sample of a study of blood T cells in healthy people across ages. TCRdb fed the 5' RACE reads into MiXCR, producing one record per CDR3 protein. Of about 680,000 distinct CDR3 sequences listed, over 45% are singletons. Specimen: blood. Receptors were obtained from a woman aged 55-75 years in good health. Both conserved end residues are part of each CDR3. The D gene is left open where the match is weak. The size field is filled for only some rows; it gives once, few, many or a size class.

V gene: TRBV2
J gene: TRBJ2-1
D gene: NA
clone size: once
CDR3 DNA: TGTGCCAGCACCAAAGGGCCATACAGGGATGGTGAGCAGTTCTTC
CDR3 protein: CASTKGPYRDGEQFF

V gene: TRBV20-1
J gene: TRBJ2-1
D gene: NA
clone size: NA
CDR3 DNA: TGCAGTGCTAGAGATCCTTCCCACGGGGACAATGAGCAGTTCTTC
CDR3 protein: CSARDPSHGDNEQFF

V gene: TRBV11-1
J gene: TRBJ1-1
D gene: NA
clone size: NA
CDR3 DNA: TGTGCCAGCAGCCCGACATTGGACAGGAACACTGAAGCTTTCTTT
CDR3 protein: CASSPTLDRNTEAFF

V gene: TRBV7-9
J gene: TRBJ1-2
D gene: TRBD1
clone size: NA
CDR3 DNA: TGTGCCAGCAGCAAACAGGGGGAAATTAACTATGGCTACACCTTC
CDR3 protein: CASSKQGEINYGYTF

V gene: TRBV28
J gene: TRBJ2-5
D gene: NA
clone size: few
CDR3 DNA: TGTGCCAGCAGTTTAGGAAGAACCTTAGAGACCCAGTACTTC
CDR3 protein: CASSLGRTLETQYF

V gene: TRBV24-1
J gene: TRBJ1-2
D gene: NA
clone size: NA
CDR3 DNA: TGTGCCACCAGTGAGCCGGACGAGGGGGGCTACACCTTC
CDR3 protein: CATSEPDEGGYTF

V gene: TRBV2
J gene: TRBJ1-6
D gene: NA
clone size: NA
CDR3 DNA: TGTGCCAGCAGTGAAGCGCTTCAGACCCTCCTCCACTTT
CDR3 protein: CASSEALQTLLHF

V gene: TRBV24-1
J gene: TRBJ2-3
D gene: NA
clone size: NA
CDR3 DNA: TGTGCCACCAGCGGGAGTTTCGCAGATACGCAGTATTTT
CDR3 protein: CATSGSFADTQYF

V gene: TRBV7-2
J gene: TRBJ2-5
D gene: NA
clone size: NA
CDR3 DNA: TGTGCCAGCAGCCCCAACCCGACTAATCGAGAGACCCAGTACTTC
CDR3 protein: CASSPNPTNRETQYF

V gene: TRBV20-1
J gene: TRBJ1-1
D gene: NA
clone size: NA
CDR3 DNA: TGCAGTGCCCCGGACAGAATGAACACTGAAGCTTTCTTT
CDR3 protein: CSAPDRMNTEAFF